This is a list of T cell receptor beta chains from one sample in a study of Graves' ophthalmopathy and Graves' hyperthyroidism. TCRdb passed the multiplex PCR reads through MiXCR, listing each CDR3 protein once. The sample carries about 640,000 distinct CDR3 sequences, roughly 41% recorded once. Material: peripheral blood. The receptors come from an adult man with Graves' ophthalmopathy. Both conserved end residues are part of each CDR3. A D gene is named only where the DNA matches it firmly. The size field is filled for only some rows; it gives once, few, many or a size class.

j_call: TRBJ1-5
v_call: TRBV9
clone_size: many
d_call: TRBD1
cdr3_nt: TGTGCCAGCAGCGGACAGGGTCTGAATCAGCCCCAGCATTTT
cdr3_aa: CASSGQGLNQPQHF

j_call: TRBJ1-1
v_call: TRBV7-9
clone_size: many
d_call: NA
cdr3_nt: TGTGCCAGCAGTCGACAGTCGAACACTGAAGCTTTCTTT
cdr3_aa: CASSRQSNTEAFF

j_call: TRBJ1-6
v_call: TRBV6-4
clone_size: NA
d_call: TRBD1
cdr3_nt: TGTGCCAGCAGTGAGGGGACAGGGAATTCACCCCTCCACTTT
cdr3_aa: CASSEGTGNSPLHF

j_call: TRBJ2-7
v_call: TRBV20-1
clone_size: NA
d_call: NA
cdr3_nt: TGCAGTGCTAGAGGGGGGGCAAGGAACGAGCAGTACTTC
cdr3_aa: CSARGGARNEQYF

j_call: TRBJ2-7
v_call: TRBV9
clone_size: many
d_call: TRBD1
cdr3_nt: TGTGCCAGCAGCGCCTCGGGACAGGGAGGCAGCGAGCAGTACTTC
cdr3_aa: CASSASGQGGSEQYF

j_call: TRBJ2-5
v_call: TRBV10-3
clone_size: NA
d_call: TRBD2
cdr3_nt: TGTGCCACCATTCGGGGACTAGCGGGATCTCAAGAGACCCAGTACTTC
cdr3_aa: CATIRGLAGSQETQYF

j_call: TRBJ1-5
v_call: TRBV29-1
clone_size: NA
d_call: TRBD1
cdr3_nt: TGCAGCGTTGCTACCGGGACAGGGTTTCAGCCCCAGCATTTT
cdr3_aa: CSVATGTGFQPQHF

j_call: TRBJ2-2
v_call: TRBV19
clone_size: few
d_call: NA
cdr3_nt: TGTGCCAGTCGGGCCAAAAACACCGGGGAGCTGTTTTTT
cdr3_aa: CASRAKNTGELFF

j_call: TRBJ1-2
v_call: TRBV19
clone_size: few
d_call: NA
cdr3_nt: TGTGCCTGGAGTAGAGGGACACTTAACTATGGCTACACCTTC
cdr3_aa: CAWSRGTLNYGYTF

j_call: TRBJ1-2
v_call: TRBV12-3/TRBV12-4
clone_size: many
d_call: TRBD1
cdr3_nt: TGTGCCAGCAGTTTAAGACAGGGTTTGTTATATGGCTACACCTTC
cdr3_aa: CASSLRQGLLYGYTF

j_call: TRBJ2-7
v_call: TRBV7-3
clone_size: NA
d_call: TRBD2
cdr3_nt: TGTGCCAGCAGCTTAACGCCTAGCGGGGGGGCCCACGAGCAGTACTTC
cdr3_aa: CASSLTPSGGAHEQYF

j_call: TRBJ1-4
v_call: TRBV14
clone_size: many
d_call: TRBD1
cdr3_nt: TGTGCCAGCAGCCGAAGGACAGGGGGCGTCAGGACTAATGAAAAACTGTTTTTT
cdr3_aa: CASSRRTGGVRTNEKLFF

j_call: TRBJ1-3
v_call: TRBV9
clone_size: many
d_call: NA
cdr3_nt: TGTGCCAGTTCCCAAGGGTACTCTGGAAACACCATATATTTT
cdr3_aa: CASSQGYSGNTIYF

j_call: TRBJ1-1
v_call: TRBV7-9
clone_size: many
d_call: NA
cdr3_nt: TGTGCCAGCAGCCCGGGGAGGTGGGACACTGAAGCTTTCTTT
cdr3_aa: CASSPGRWDTEAFF

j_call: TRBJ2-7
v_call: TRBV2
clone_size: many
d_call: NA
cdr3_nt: TGTGCCAGCAAGCCCGGGACACCTTACGAGCAGTACTTC
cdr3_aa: CASKPGTPYEQYF

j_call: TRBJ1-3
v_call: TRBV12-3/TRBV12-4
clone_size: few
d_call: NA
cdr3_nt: TGTGCCAGCAGTTTGAGGCAGGCGCTCTCTGGAAACACCATATATTTT
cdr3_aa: CASSLRQALSGNTIYF

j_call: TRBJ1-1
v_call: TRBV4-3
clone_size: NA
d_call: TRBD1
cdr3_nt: TGCGCCAGCAGCCAGGACAGGGGGCGGTGGGCTTTCTTT
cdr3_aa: CASSQDRGRWAFF

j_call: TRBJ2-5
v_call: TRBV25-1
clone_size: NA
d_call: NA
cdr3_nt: TGTGCCAGCAGTGACTCCGCCGGCGAGACCCAGTACTTC
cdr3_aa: CASSDSAGETQYF

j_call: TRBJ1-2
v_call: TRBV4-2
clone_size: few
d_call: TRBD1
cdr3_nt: TGTGCCAGCAGTTACACAGGGGAATTTGGCTACACCTTC
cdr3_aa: CASSYTGEFGYTF

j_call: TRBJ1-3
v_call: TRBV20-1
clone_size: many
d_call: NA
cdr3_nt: TGCAGTGCCAAAGGGACGTGGAACTCTGGAAACACCATATATTTT
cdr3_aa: CSAKGTWNSGNTIYF

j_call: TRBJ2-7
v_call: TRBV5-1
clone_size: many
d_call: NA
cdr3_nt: TGCGCCAGCAGCCCCACACCCGTCTACGAGCAGTACTTC
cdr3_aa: CASSPTPVYEQYF

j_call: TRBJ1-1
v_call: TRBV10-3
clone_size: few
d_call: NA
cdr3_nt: TGTGCCATCAGTAGAGGCGGCAGTAATATGAACACTGAAGCTTTCTTT
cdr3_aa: CAISRGGSNMNTEAFF

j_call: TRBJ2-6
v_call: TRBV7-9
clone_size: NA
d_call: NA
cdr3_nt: TGTGCCACCCACGGGCGGGGTGGGGCCAACGTCCCGACTTTC
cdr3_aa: CATHGRGGANVPTF

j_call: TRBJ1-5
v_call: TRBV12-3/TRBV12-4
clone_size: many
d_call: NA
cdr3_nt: TGTGCCAGCAGTTTATATCCGGTCGGGTCCGATCAGCCCCAGCATTTT
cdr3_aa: CASSLYPVGSDQPQHF

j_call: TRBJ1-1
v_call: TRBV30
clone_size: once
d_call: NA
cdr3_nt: TGTGCCTGGAGTGTGGGAGGGAGGGGCACTGAAGCTTTCTTT
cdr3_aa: CAWSVGGRGTEAFF

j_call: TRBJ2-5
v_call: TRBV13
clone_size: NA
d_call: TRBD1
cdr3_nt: TGTGCCAGCAGCGTCCGGGACAGACAAGAGACCCAGTACTTC
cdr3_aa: CASSVRDRQETQYF

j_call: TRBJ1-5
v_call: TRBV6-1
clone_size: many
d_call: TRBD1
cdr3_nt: TGTGCCAGCCGTTTACAGGGGAAGGGTCAGCCCCAGCATTTT
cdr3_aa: CASRLQGKGQPQHF

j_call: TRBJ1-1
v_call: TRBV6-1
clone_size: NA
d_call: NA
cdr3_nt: TGTGCCAGCAGTGACGGGACGAGTTATCCTCGGGACACTGAAGCTTTCTTT
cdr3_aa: CASSDGTSYPRDTEAFF

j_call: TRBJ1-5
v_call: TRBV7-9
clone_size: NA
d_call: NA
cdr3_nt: TGTGCCAGCAGCCCAGGCCCCACGGGGCAGCCCCAGCATTTT
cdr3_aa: CASSPGPTGQPQHF

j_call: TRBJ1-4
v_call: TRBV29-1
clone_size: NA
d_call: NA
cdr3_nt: TGCAGCGTTGACTCTGGGGAAACGGAACTGTTTTTT
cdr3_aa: CSVDSGETELFF

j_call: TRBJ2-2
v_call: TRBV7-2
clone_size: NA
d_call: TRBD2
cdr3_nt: TGCGCCAGCAGCCAAGATTTTTCGGGGGGGAACACCGGGGAGCTGTTTTTT
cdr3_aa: CASSQDFSGGNTGELFF

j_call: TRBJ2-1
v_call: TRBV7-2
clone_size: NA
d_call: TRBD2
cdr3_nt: TGTGCCAGCAGCTCTGGACTAGCGCCAGACAATGAGCAGTTCTTC
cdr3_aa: CASSSGLAPDNEQFF

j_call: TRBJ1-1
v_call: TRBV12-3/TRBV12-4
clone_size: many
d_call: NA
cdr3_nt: TGTGCCAGCAGTCTCAGGACATTAGGAGGGACTGAAGCTTTCTTT
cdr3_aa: CASSLRTLGGTEAFF

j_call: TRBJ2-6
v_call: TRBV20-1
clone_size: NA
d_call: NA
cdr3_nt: TGCAGTGCTGGGGCCGCGGACAACGTCCTGACTTTC
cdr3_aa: CSAGAADNVLTF

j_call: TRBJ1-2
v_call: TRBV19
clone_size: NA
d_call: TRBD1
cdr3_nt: TGTGCCACCAGCGCCGACTCACAGGGGGCGAAAGGCTACACCTTC
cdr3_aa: CATSADSQGAKGYTF

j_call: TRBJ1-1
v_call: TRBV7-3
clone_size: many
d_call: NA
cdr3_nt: TGTGCCAGCAGCTTAACTGGACAGACAGAAGCTTTCTTT
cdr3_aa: CASSLTGQTEAFF

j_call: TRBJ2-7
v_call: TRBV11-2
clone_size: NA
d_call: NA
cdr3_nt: TGTGCCAGCAGCCCCCGGTCCCGCGGCAGGATCGGGGAGCAGTACTTC
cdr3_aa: CASSPRSRGRIGEQYF

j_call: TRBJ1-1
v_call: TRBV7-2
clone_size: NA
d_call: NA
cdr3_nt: TGTGCCAGCAGGACTAGCGGGAGGGACAATGAGCAGTTCTTT
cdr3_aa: CASRTSGRDNEQFF

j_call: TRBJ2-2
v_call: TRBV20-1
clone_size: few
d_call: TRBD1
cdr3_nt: TGCAGTGCGGACGGGACAGGGCGTTTGGGCACCGGGGAGCTGTTTTTT
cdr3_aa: CSADGTGRLGTGELFF

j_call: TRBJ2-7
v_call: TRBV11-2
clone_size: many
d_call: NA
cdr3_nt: TGTGCCAGCAGCTTTGACCGGGACACTAGCTACGAGCAGTACTTC
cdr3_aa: CASSFDRDTSYEQYF

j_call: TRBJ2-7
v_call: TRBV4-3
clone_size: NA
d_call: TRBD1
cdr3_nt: TGCGCCAGCAGCCACCGGGGACAGGGCCGAAGCTACGAGCAGTACTTC
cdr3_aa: CASSHRGQGRSYEQYF

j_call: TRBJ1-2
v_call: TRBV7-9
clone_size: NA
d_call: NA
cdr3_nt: TGTGCCAGCAGCCGTCGGGGACAAATCTATGGCTACACCTTC
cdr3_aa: CASSRRGQIYGYTF